One and the same sample provided the 30 T cell receptor beta chains below, sequenced in a study of Ad26.COV2.S vaccination and SARS-CoV-2 variants. Profiling relied on immunoSEQ multiplex PCR, and the TCRdb table lists in-frame clones only, not all of them. The data show roughly 300,000 clones, less than 90% seen once. Documented treatment: roughly 18 received Ad26.COV2.S at low or high dose, single or two shots; 5 received placebo; per-sample allocation not given. The samples were gathered on day 63 after the first injection of vaccine or placebo. Material: peripheral blood, obtained in a trial of Ad26.COV2.S vaccine versus placebo. The receptors stem from a person between 18 and 59 years old who received the Ad26.COV2.S COVID-19 vaccine or a placebo.

The chain is built from TRBV4-3 and TRBJ2-5; D possibly uses TRBD1 or TRBD2 (5 bases each). V gave up 0 bases and J gave up 1 base, with 12 bases separating them. The CDR3 loop spans 16 amino acids. Germline V CDR1 and CDR2: LGHNA, YSLEER. The CDR3 nucleotides are TGCGCCAGCAGCCAAGATTGGGGACGGATCCAAGAGACCCAGTACTTC. Its translation is CASSQDWGRIQETQYF.

This clone was found a few times. This chain joins TRBV12-3 or TRBV12-4 and TRBJ2-3; D might be TRBD1 or TRBD2, each matching 5 bases. This CDR3 is 10 amino acids long. Trimming pared 8 bases from V and 7 bases from J, leaving 7 bases between. CDR3 in DNA: TGTGCCAGCGGGGGTTATACGCAGTATTTT. This gives the protein CASGGYTQYF.

The chain recombines TRBV5-1 with TRBJ2-7, with 9 bases aligning to TRBD1. Germline V gives CDR1 SGHRS, CDR2 YFSETQ. With V trimmed by 4 bases and J by 5 bases, 10 bases remained unmatched. This CDR3 has 15 residues. In DNA form, the CDR3 reads TGCGCCAGCAGCAACCAGGGGGACAGGGTGAACGAGCAGTACTTC. Protein product: CASSNQGDRVNEQYF.

The CDR3 spells CASSVVSPSGRACKETQYF. The DNA for the CDR3 is TGTGCCAGCAGCGTAGTTAGTCCTAGCGGGAGGGCCTGTAAAGAGACCCAGTACTTC. The rearrangement links TRBV9 to TRBJ2-5; 12 bases align to TRBD2. CDR3 length: 19 residues. The ends lost 0 bases at V and 3 bases at J; junction bases unmatched: 12. CDR1 and CDR2 (germline): SGDLS, YYNGEE.

This clone occurred a few times. The rearrangement links TRBV3-1 (or the pseudogene TRBV3-2) to TRBJ1-6; D remains ambiguous. Trimming left V 0 bases short and J 10 bases short, with 7 bases between. This CDR3 comprises 13 residues. Germline values: CDR1 LGHDT, CDR2 YNNKEL (reference sequence). CDR3 in amino acids: CASSQDPRSPLHF. The CDR3 nucleotides read TGTGCCAGCAGCCAAGACCCGAGATCACCCCTCCACTTT.

For this clone: Other DNA sequences of this sample code for an identical CDR3. The chain employs TRBV7-9 and TRBJ1-3; no reliable D call. The CDR3 totals 13 residues. Trimming left V 3 bases short and J 0 bases short, with 3 bases between. In germline, CDR1 is SEHNR, CDR2 FQNEAQ (reference sequence). CDR3 region: CASSLSSGNTIYF. CDR3 DNA sequence: TGTGCCAGCAGCTTGAGCTCTGGAAACACCATATATTTT.

V usage is TRBV28 and J usage is TRBJ1-5; TRBD1 might be the D (5 bases). V was cut by 5 bases and J by 2 bases, with 13 bases left in between. The CDR3 length is 15 residues. Germline lookup yields CDR1 MDHEN and CDR2 SYDVKM. The CDR3 nucleotides read TGTGCCAGCAGTACCGGGGGGTTGGGCAATCAGCCCCAGCATTTT. Encoded protein: CASSTGGLGNQPQHF.

This chain joins TRBV5-1 and TRBJ1-5; possible D gene TRBD1, 5 bases. This CDR3 comprises 15 residues. Germline CDR1 reads SGHRS; CDR2 reads YFSETQ. V was cut by 0 bases and J by 1 base, with 8 bases left in between. CDR3 DNA: TGCGCCAGCAGCTTGGGGGGGTTAAGCAATCAGCCCCAGCATTTT. The encoded protein is CASSLGGLSNQPQHF. Together with reference TRBV5-1 and TRBJ1-5, the CDR3 gives the full variable domain: KAGVTQTPRYLIKTRGQQVTLSCSPISGHRSVSWYQQTPGQGLQFLFEYFSETQRNKGNFPGRFSGRQFSNSRSEMNVSTLELGDSALYLCASSLGGLSNQPQHFGDGTRLSIL.

CDR3 protein: CASTPGGAAKNIQYF. The CDR3 region has the DNA TGTGCCAGTACCCCGGGGGGAGCAGCCAAAAACATTCAGTACTTC. The V and J genes are TRBV19 and TRBJ2-4; 7 bases are shared with TRBD2. V gave up 7 bases and J gave up 0 bases; unmatched junction bases: 6. The CDR3 contains 15 residues. The germline V gene has CDR1 LNHDA and CDR2 SQIVND (reference sequence).

This clone showed up just once. In nucleotides, the CDR3 is TGTGCCAGCGGATTGGGACAGACGAACACTGAAGCTTTCTTT. Its protein product is CASGLGQTNTEAFF. The chain joins TRBV28 to TRBJ1-1; TRBD1 agrees at 7 bases. CDR3 size: 14 residues. The V gene end was trimmed by 8 bases and the J gene end by 1 base; junction bases not matched to a gene: 7. Germline-derived CDR1 and CDR2 are MDHEN and SYDVKM.

Here the CDR3 reads CASSLTGGVAETQYF. The DNA of the CDR3 is TGCGCCAGCAGCTTGACAGGGGGTGTCGCGGAGACCCAGTACTTC. This sequence joins TRBV5-1 and TRBJ2-5, with 8 positions matching TRBD1. The germline CDR1 and CDR2 sequences are SGHRS and YFSETQ. Trimming at V came to 1 base and at J to 5 bases, leaving 7 bases not matched to a gene. The CDR3 is made up of 15 amino acids.

This chain connects TRBV7-2 to TRBJ2-4, with D tentatively TRBD2 (7 bases). Germline V CDR1 and CDR2: SGHTA, FQGNSA. CDR3 length: 17 residues. With 4 bases removed from V and 0 bases from J, the gap between germline ends came to 16 bases. CDR3 region: CASSYPGGGLAKNIQYF. CDR3 DNA sequence: TGTGCCAGCAGCTACCCTGGGGGGGGCTTAGCCAAAAACATTCAGTACTTC.

The CDR3 coding sequence is TGTGCCAGCAGTTTTAGGCGGGGGGTTAAAAACATTCAGTACTTC. This encodes CASSFRRGVKNIQYF. The chain employs TRBV28 and TRBJ2-4, with TRBD2 matching over 8 bases. CDR1 MDHEN and CDR2 SYDVKM come from the germline V gene. V shed 3 bases, J shed 4 bases, and the junction held 5 bases outside the gene matches. The CDR3 is 15 residues long. The complete variable domain, with remaining parts taken from reference TRBV28 and TRBJ2-4, reads DVKVTQSSRYLVKRTGEKVFLECVQDMDHENMFWYRQDPGLGLRLIYFSYDVKMKEKGDIPEGYSVSREKKERFSLILESASTNQTSMYLCASSFRRGVKNIQYFGAGTRLSVL.

The chain uses TRBV5-1 and TRBJ1-5, with D possibly TRBD1 on 5 matching bases. V lost 3 bases, J lost 2 bases, and 12 bases lay in between. The CDR3 sequence is 15 residues long. Germline CDR1 and CDR2: SGHRS and YFSETQ. The CDR3 loop is CASSWDPWGNQPQHF. CDR3 sequence (DNA): TGCGCCAGCAGCTGGGACCCCTGGGGCAATCAGCCCCAGCATTTT. Full variable domain (remainder filled in from reference TRBV5-1 and TRBJ1-5): KAGVTQTPRYLIKTRGQQVTLSCSPISGHRSVSWYQQTPGQGLQFLFEYFSETQRNKGNFPGRFSGRQFSNSRSEMNVSTLELGDSALYLCASSWDPWGNQPQHFGDGTRLSIL.

The chain is built from TRBV11-2 and TRBJ2-7; D not resolved. The CDR3 loop spans 14 amino acids. Germline lookup yields CDR1 SGHAT and CDR2 FQNNGV. The V end was cut by 2 bases, the J end by 1 base, with 9 bases between. As DNA, the CDR3 is TGTGCCAGCAGCTTAAATCGATTGTCCTACGAGCAGTACTTC. This codes for CASSLNRLSYEQYF.

V usage is TRBV15 and J usage is TRBJ2-3; 8 bases are a match to TRBD1. The CDR3 sequence is 16 residues long. Trimming cost V 4 bases and J 1 base; bases outside gene matches: 7. Germline CDR1 LNHNV, CDR2 YYDKDF (reference sequence). The CDR3 region is CATSTIQGVGTDTQYF. CDR3 nucleotides: TGTGCCACCAGCACTATACAGGGGGTGGGCACAGATACGCAGTATTTT.

This chain links TRBV19 with TRBJ2-7, with unresolved D. The V gene lost 9 bases and the J gene lost 0 bases, with 12 bases spanning the gap. Germline V lookup: CDR1 LNHDA, CDR2 SQIVND (reference sequence). This CDR3 region has 13 residues. CDR3 nucleotide sequence: TGTGCCAGCAAGGGTCGTAACTCCTACGAGCAGTACTTC. This encodes CASKGRNSYEQYF.

A word on this clone: At one boundary the junction diverges from the germline segment, which might be a read error. V is TRBV7-8 and J is TRBJ2-7; D is undetermined. This CDR3 comprises 13 residues. Germline V gene lookup returns CDR1 SGHVS and CDR2 FQNEAQ. CDR3 DNA sequence: TGTGCCAGCACCTTAGGTCGGTCCTACGAGCAGTACTTC. Protein: CASTLGRSYEQYF. Full variable domain (rest looked up from reference TRBV7-8 and TRBJ2-7): GAGVSQSPRYKVAKRGQDVALRCDPISGHVSLFWYQQALGQGPEFLTYFQNEAQLDKSGLPSDRFFAERPEGSVSTLKIQRTQQEDSAVYLCASTLGRSYEQYFGPGTRLTVT.

The chain has TRBV19 and TRBJ1-5, with D perhaps matching TRBD1 (5 bases). The V and J ends lost 3 bases and 0 bases respectively, with 30 bases between them. The CDR3 is 22 residues long. Germline CDR1 reads LNHDA; CDR2 reads SQIVND (reference sequence). In nucleotides, the CDR3 is TGTGCCAGTAGTATTCTCACCAGGGTGGGGCAGAGGGCCGCGTATAGCAATCAGCCCCAGCATTTT. It yields the protein CASSILTRVGQRAAYSNQPQHF.

This clone appeared a single time. The chain joins TRBV28 to TRBJ2-2; TRBD2 might be the D (6 bases). Germline V CDR1 and CDR2: MDHEN, SYDVKM. V was trimmed by 8 bases and J by 1 base, leaving 11 bases between them. The length of the CDR3 is 14 residues. CDR3 protein: CASGGTVNTGELFF. In nucleotides, the CDR3 is TGTGCCAGCGGCGGGACGGTGAACACCGGGGAGCTGTTTTTT.

The genes are TRBV2 and TRBJ1-2; 9 nucleotides match TRBD1. CDR3 size: 14 residues. Germline CDR1 and CDR2: SNHLY and FYNNEI. Losses at the gene ends were 10 bases for V and 2 bases for J; bases not matched to a gene: 8. The CDR3 DNA follows: TGTGCCATCACAAACAGGGGGCGGAACTATGGCTACACCTTC. Its translation is CAITNRGRNYGYTF.

For this clone: The germline gene is not matched at one end of the junction; a read error may be the cause. The chain uses TRBV24-1 and TRBJ2-1; a weak D match, TRBD1 (6 bases). This CDR3 is built from 18 residues. The germline V gene encodes CDR1 KGHDR and CDR2 SFDVKD. DNA for the CDR3: TGTGCCACCAGTGATAACATGGGGGCCCTCGTCTCCAACAATGAGCAGTTCTTC. Its translation is CATSDNMGALVSNNEQFF.

The chain joins TRBV5-1 to TRBJ2-1; TRBD2 agrees at 14 bases. The CDR3 covers 15 residues. Losses at the gene ends were 4 bases for V and 5 bases for J; bases not matched to a gene: 2. Germline CDR1 SGHRS, CDR2 YFSETQ. This chain's CDR3 is CASSPGLAGDNEQFF. The CDR3 nucleotides read TGCGCCAGCAGCCCGGGACTAGCGGGAGACAATGAGCAGTTCTTC. Combining the CDR3 with reference TRBV5-1 and TRBJ2-1 gives the whole variable domain KAGVTQTPRYLIKTRGQQVTLSCSPISGHRSVSWYQQTPGQGLQFLFEYFSETQRNKGNFPGRFSGRQFSNSRSEMNVSTLELGDSALYLCASSPGLAGDNEQFFGPGTRLTVL.

CDR3 loop: CASSLGTGGPYEQYF. The CDR3, as DNA: TGTGCCAGCAGCTTAGGCACAGGGGGGCCCTACGAGCAGTACTTC. The chain employs TRBV11-2 and TRBJ2-7, with 8 bases fitting TRBD1. The CDR3 is made up of 15 amino acids. V dropped 1 base and J dropped 2; count of bases not matched to a gene: 4. CDR1 and CDR2 (germline): SGHAT, FQNNGV.

This chain joins TRBV20-1 and TRBJ2-5; D ambiguous. V gave up 0 bases and J gave up 9 bases, with 5 bases separating them. In germline, CDR1 is DFQATT, CDR2 SNEGSKA (reference sequence). CDR3 length: 10 residues. The CDR3 here is CSARERAQYF. CDR3 sequence (DNA): TGCAGTGCTAGAGAACGGGCCCAGTACTTC.

V and J are TRBV6-2 or TRBV6-3 and TRBJ2-1, with TRBD2 as a possible D gene (5 bases). This CDR3 spans 16 amino acids. V dropped 2 bases and J dropped 0 bases, with 11 bases sitting between them. Germline assignment: CDR1 MNHEY and CDR2 SVGEGT. The CDR3 spells CASSYLAQISYNEQFF. The DNA for the CDR3 is TGTGCCAGCAGTTACCTAGCCCAAATCTCCTACAATGAGCAGTTCTTC.

The rearrangement uses TRBV25-1 and TRBJ1-6; 7 nucleotides match TRBD1. V was clipped by 2 bases and J by 7 bases; unmatched bases: 2. The germline CDR1 and CDR2 sequences are MGHDK and SYGVNS. The CDR3 runs to 14 residues. The CDR3 region is CASSEQGGNSPLHF. CDR3 sequence (DNA): TGTGCCAGCAGTGAACAGGGGGGGAATTCACCCCTCCACTTT.

V usage is TRBV12-3 or TRBV12-4 and J usage is TRBJ2-7; D not resolved. V lost 5 bases, J lost 6 bases, and 11 bases lay in between. This CDR3 is 12 amino acids long. The DNA for the CDR3 is TGTGCCAGCAGTCGTGGGTTTGCCGAGCAGTACTTC. This encodes CASSRGFAEQYF.

DNA of the CDR3: TGTGCCAGCAGCTTACAGTGGGGCTTGACTAGCGGGAGATCTGAGCAGTTCTTC. Amino acid sequence: CASSLQWGLTSGRSEQFF. This chain joins TRBV7-2 and TRBJ2-1; TRBD2 aligns across 12 bases. The CDR3 loop spans 18 amino acids. The V and J ends lost 2 bases and 9 bases, in that order; junction bases with no gene match: 14. Germline V gene sequence: CDR1 SGHTA, CDR2 FQGNSA.

V gene TRBV4-1 combines with J gene TRBJ2-7, with D unresolved. Deletions cut 0 bases from V and 3 bases from J, with 15 bases between. Germline values: CDR1 MGHRA, CDR2 YSYEKL. This CDR3 region has 16 residues. The CDR3 region has the DNA TGCGCCAGCAGCCAAGAAAATGCGGCCCCAAGCTACGAGCAGTACTTC. Translated: CASSQENAAPSYEQYF.